This T cell receptor (beta chain) derives from a study of blood T cell repertoires in COVID-19. About the research overall: There were acute and convalescent COVID-19 samples, and they came from the United States, Italy and Spain. In each case, the material was cDNA or gDNA derived from T cells, B-cell-depleted T cells, or PBMCs.

Authors' data handling: Amplification of reference gene primers provided the estimated nucleated cell counts. TCRdb keeps only in-frame clones here, not all; method: immunoSEQ multiplex PCR. That table furnishes V, J and clone size, whereas the DNA furnished D and trimming. The sample lists roughly 320,000 clones, roughly 86% occurring once. V lost 4 bases and J 1 base, leaving 17 bases between the germline ends. The CDR3 is 16 residues long. CDR1 is SGHNT and CDR2 is YYREEE in the germline V gene (reference sequence). This chain connects TRBV5-4 to TRBJ1-1, with D maybe TRBD1 (6 bases). This TCR came from a man aged 65-85 years with acute or convalescent COVID-19. The material sequenced was peripheral blood. The CDR3 DNA follows: TGTGCCAGCAGCACTCGGACAGTTCTAAAGAACACTGAAGCTTTCTTT. It is translated as CASSTRTVLKNTEAFF. Drawing the rest from reference TRBV5-4 and TRBJ1-1, the complete variable domain is ETGVTQSPTHLIKTRGQQVTLRCSSQSGHNTVSWYQQALGQGPQFIFQYYREEENGRGNFPPRFSGLQFPNYSSELNVNALELDDSALYLCASSTRTVLKNTEAFFGQGTRLTVV.